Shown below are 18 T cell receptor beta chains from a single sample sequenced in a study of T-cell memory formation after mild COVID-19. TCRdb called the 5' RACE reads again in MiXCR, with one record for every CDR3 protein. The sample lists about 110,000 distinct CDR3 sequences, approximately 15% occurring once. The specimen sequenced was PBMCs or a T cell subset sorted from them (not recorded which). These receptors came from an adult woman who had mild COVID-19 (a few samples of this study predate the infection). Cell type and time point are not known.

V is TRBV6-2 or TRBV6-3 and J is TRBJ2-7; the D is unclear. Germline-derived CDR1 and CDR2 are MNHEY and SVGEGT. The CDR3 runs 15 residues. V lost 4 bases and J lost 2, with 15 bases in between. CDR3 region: CASSSGSLTAYEQYF. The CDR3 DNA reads TGTGCCAGCAGTTCGGGTAGCCTTACCGCCTACGAGCAGTACTTC.

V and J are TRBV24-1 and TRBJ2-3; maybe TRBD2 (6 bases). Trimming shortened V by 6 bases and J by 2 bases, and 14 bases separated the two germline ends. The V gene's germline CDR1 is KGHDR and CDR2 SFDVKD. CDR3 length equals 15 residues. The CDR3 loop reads CATSHSRDSTDTQYF. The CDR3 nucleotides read TGTGCCACCAGTCATTCCCGGGACTCCACAGATACGCAGTATTTT.

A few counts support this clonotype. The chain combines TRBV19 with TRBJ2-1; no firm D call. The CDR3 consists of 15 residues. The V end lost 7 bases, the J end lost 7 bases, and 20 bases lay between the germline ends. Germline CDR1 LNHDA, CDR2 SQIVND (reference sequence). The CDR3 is CASMGSIPRANEQFF. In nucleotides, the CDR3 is TGTGCCAGTATGGGCTCGATCCCCCGAGCTAATGAGCAGTTCTTC.

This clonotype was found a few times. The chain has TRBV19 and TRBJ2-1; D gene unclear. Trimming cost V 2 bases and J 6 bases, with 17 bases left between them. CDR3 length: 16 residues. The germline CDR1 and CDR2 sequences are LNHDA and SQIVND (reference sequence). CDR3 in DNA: TGTGCCAGTAGTATACAGGTAGGGTTTGGGCGCAATGAGCAGTTCTTC. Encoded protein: CASSIQVGFGRNEQFF.

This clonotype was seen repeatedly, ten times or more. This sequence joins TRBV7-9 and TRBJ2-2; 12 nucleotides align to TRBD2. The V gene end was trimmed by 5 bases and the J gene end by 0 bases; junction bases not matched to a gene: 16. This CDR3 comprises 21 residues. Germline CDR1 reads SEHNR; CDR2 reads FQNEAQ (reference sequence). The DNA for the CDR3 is TGTGCCAGCAGCCGCCCCGGGACTAGCGGGTCTCTAATCGCGAACACCGGGGAGCTGTTTTTT. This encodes CASSRPGTSGSLIANTGELFF.

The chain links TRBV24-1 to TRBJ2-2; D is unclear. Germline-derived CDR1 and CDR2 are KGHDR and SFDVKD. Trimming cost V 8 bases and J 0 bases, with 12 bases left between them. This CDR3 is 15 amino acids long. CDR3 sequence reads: CATTEPASNTGELFF. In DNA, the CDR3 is TGTGCCACCACGGAGCCGGCGTCGAACACCGGGGAGCTGTTTTTT.

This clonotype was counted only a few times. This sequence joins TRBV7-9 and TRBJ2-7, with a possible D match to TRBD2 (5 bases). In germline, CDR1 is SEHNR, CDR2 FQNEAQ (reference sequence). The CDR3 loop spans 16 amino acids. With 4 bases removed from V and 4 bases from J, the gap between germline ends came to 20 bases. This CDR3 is CASSYAGELGPYEQYF. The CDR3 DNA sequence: TGTGCCAGCAGCTACGCAGGAGAACTAGGTCCGTACGAGCAGTACTTC.

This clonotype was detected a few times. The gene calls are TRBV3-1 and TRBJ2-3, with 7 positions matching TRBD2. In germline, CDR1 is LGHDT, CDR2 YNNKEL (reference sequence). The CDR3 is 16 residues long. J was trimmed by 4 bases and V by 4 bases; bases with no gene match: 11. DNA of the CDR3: TGTGCCAGCAGCCCGCACCCGCGGGAGCGGGCAGATACGCAGTATTTT. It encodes CASSPHPRERADTQYF.

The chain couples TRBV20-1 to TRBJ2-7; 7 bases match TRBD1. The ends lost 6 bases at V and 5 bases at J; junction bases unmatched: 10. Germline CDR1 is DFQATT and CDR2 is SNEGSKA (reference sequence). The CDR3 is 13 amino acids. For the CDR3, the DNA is TGCAGTGCGACCGGGACAGAGGGGAACGAGCAGTACTTC. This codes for CSATGTEGNEQYF.

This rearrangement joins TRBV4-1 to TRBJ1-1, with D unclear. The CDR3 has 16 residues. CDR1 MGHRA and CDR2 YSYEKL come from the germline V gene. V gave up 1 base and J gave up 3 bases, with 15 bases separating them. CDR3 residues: CASSQVTANGHTEAFF. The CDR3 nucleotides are TGCGCCAGCAGCCAAGTAACGGCCAATGGACACACTGAAGCTTTCTTT.

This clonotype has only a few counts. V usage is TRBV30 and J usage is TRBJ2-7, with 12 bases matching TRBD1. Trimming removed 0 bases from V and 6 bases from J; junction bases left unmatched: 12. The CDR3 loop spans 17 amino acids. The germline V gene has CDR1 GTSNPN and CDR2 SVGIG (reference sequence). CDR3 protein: CAWSVRVIGTGGLEQYF. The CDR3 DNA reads TGTGCCTGGAGTGTACGAGTTATCGGGACAGGGGGCCTCGAGCAGTACTTC.

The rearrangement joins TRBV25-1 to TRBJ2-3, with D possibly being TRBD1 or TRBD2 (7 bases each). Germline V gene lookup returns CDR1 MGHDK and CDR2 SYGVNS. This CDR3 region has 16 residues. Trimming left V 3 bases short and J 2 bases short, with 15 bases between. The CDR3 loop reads CASSDLRGGHTDTQYF. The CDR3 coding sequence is TGTGCCAGCAGTGACCTCAGGGGGGGGCACACAGATACGCAGTATTTT.

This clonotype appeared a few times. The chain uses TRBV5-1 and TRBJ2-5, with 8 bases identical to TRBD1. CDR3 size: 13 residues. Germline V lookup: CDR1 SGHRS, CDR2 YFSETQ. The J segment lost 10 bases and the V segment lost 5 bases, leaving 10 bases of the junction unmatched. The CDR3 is CASRQGQGWNQYF. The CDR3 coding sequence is TGCGCCAGCAGACAAGGACAGGGATGGAACCAGTACTTC.

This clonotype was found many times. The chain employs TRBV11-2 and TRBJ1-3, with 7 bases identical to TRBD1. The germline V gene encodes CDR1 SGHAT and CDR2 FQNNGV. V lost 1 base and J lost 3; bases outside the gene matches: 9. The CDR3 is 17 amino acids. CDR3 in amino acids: CASSLGGTARDGNTIYF. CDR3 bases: TGTGCCAGCAGCTTAGGGGGGACAGCTCGAGATGGAAACACCATATATTTT. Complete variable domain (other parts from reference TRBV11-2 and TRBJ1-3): EAGVAQSPRYKIIEKRQSVAFWCNPISGHATLYWYQQILGQGPKLLIQFQNNGVVDDSQLPKDRFSAERLKGVDSTLKIQPAKLEDSAVYLCASSLGGTARDGNTIYFGEGSWLTVV.

This CDR3 reads CASSLEGGGSGNTIYF. The CDR3, as DNA: TGTGCCAGCAGCTTAGAGGGTGGCGGCTCTGGAAACACCATATATTTT. V gene TRBV7-9 combines with J gene TRBJ1-3; unclear D gene. CDR1 is SEHNR, CDR2 FQNEAQ, per germline (reference sequence). The CDR3 runs to 16 residues. V lost 1 base, J lost 0 bases, and 10 bases lay in between.

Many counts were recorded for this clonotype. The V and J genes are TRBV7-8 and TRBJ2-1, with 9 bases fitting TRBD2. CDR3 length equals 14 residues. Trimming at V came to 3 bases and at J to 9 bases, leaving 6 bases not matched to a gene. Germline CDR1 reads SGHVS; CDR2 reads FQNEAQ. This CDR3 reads CASSLGTSHTEQFF. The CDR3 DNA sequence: TGTGCCAGCAGCTTGGGGACTAGCCACACTGAGCAGTTCTTC.

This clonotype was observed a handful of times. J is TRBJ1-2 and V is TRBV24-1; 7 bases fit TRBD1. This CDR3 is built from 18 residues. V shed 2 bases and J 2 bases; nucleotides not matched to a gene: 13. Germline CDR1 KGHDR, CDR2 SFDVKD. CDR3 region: CATSDSSGPGTENYGYTF. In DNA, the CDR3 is TGTGCCACCAGTGATTCAAGCGGACCAGGGACAGAGAACTATGGCTACACCTTC.

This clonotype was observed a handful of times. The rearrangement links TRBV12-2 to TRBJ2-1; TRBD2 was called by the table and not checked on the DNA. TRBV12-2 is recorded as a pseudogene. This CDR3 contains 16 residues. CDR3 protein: CASRVPEASGRVEQFF. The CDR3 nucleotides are TGTGCAAGTCGCGTTCCCGAAGCTAGCGGGAGGGTTGAGCAGTTCTTC.